This TCR beta chain was sequenced during a study of blood T cells in healthy people across ages. Sample-barcoded 5' priming and a J-beta primer mix drove a second PCR of roughly 6 to 12 cycles. TCRdb analysed the 5' RACE reads with MiXCR anew, one entry per CDR3 protein. The repertoire holds around 650,000 distinct CDR3 sequences, with about 43% as singletons. This clonotype was picked up a small number of times. Germline CDR1 is SNHLY and CDR2 is FYNNEI. There are 16 residues in the CDR3. The sample was blood. This receptor was obtained from a man aged 80 or over in good health. The chain combines TRBV2 with TRBJ2-7; 10 bases agree with TRBD2. The J call is in doubt because the DNA end fits TRBJ2-5 better. Here the CDR3 reads CASSEGLAGARETQYF. The CDR3 nucleotides are TGTGCCAGCAGTGAAGGGCTAGCGGGGGCCCGGGAGACCCAGTACTTC.